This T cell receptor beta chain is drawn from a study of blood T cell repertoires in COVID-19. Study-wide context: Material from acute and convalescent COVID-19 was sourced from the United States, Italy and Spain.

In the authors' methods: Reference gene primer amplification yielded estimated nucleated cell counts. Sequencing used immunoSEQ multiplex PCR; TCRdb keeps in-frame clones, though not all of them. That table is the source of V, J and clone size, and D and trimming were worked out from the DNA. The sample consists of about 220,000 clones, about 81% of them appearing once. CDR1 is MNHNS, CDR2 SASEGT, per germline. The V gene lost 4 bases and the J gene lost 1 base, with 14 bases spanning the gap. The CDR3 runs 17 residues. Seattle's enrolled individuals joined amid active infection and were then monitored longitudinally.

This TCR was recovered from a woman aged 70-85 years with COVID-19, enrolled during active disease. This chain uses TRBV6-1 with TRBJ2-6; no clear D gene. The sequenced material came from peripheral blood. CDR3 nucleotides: TGTGCCAGCAGTGCACAGCAGCCCGGATCTGGGGCCAACGTCCTGACTTTC. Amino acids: CASSAQQPGSGANVLTF.